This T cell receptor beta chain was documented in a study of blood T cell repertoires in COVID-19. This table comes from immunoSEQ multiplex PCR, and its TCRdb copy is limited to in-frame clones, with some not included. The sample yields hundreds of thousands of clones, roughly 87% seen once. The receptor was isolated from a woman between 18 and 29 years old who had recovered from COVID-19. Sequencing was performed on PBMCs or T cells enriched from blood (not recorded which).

As DNA, the CDR3 is TGTGCCAGCAGCGCTTCTGGACAGGGTTTCCACGAGCAGTACTTC. It yields the protein CASSASGQGFHEQYF. The chain links TRBV7-9 to TRBJ2-7, with TRBD1 matching over 8 bases. The CDR3 has 15 residues. The ends lost 5 bases at V and 5 bases at J; junction bases unmatched: 11. Germline V gene sequence: CDR1 SEHNR, CDR2 FQNEAQ (reference sequence).